This T cell receptor beta chain was captured by sequencing in a study of tumor and adjacent non-tumor tissue in lung cancer. Study details: Samples averaged about 4.3 million productive TCRbeta reads each.

The library came from three nested PCR rounds adapted from ARM-PCR protocols. TCRdb analysed the multiplex PCR reads with MiXCR anew, one entry per CDR3 protein. The sample yields roughly 220,000 distinct CDR3 sequences, 70% to 75% seen once. Points from the study as a whole: Normal lung showed higher cumulative top 100 clone frequency than tumor.

RNA was extracted from bulk tissue without any cell sorting. In regard to this clonotype: The antigen is not known. An end of the junction differs from the germline gene, which may be a read error.

CDR1 is DFQATT, CDR2 SNEGSKA, per germline (reference sequence). The CDR3 has 11 amino acids. The sequence was collected from a man in his 60s with non-small cell lung cancer. Material for sequencing was lung tumor tissue. This rearrangement joins TRBV20-1 to TRBJ1-2, with TRBD1 as a possible D gene (5 bases). Written as DNA, the CDR3 is TGCAGTACTAGGGGAAGGCGAGGTTACACCTTC. The encoded protein is CSTRGRRGYTF.